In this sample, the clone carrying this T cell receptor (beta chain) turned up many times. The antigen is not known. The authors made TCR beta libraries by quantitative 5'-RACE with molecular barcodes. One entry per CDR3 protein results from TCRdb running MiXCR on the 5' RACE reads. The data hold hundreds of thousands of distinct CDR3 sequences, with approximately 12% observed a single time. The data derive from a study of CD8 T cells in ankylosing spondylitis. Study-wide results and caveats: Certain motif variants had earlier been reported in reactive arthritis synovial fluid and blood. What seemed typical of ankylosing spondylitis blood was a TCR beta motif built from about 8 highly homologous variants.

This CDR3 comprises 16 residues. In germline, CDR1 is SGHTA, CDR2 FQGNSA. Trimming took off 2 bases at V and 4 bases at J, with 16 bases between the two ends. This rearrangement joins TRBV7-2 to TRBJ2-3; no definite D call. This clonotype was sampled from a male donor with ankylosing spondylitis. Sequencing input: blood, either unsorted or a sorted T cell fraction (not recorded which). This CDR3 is CASSLIEIRPADTQYF. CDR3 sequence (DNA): TGTGCCAGCAGCTTAATCGAAATCCGCCCAGCAGATACGCAGTATTTT.